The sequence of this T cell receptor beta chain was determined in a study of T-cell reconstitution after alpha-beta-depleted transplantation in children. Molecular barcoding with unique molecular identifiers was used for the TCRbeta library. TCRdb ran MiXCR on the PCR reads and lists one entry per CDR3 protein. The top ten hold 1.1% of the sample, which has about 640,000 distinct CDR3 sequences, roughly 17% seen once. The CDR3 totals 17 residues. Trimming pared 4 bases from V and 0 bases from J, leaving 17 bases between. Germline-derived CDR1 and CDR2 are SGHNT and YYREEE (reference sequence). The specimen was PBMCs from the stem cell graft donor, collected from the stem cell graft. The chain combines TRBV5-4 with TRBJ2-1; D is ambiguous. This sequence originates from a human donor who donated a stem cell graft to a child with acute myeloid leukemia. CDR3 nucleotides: TGTGCCAGCAGCCGTTTTATGTCGCGGAGCTCCTACAATGAGCAGTTCTTC. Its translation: CASSRFMSRSSYNEQFF.